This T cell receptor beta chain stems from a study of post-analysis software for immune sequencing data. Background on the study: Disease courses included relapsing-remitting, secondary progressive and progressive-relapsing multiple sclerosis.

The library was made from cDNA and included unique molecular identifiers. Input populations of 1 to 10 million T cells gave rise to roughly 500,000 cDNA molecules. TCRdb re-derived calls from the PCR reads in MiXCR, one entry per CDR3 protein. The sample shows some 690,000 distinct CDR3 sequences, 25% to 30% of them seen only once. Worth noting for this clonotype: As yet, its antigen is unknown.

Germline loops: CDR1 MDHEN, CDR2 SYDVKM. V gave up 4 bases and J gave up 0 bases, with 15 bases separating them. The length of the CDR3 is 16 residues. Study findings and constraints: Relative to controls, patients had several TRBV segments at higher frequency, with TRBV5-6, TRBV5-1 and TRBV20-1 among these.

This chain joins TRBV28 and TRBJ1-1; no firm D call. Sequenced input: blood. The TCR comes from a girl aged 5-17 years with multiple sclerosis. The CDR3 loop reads CASSSPSADLNTEAFF. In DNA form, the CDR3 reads TGTGCCAGCAGTTCACCCTCGGCAGATCTGAACACTGAAGCTTTCTTT.